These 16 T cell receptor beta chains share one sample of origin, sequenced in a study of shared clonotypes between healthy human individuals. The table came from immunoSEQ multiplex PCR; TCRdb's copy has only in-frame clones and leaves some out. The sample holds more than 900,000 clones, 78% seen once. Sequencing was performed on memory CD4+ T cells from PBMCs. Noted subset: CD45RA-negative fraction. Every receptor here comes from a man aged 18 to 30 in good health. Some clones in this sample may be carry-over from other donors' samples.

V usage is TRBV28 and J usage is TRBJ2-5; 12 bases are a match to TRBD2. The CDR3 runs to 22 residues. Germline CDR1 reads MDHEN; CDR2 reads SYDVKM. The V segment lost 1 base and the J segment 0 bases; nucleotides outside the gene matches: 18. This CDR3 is CASSLFPGPFDTSGRYQETQYF. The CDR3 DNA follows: TGTGCCAGCAGTTTATTTCCAGGCCCCTTCGATACTAGCGGGAGGTACCAAGAGACCCAGTACTTC. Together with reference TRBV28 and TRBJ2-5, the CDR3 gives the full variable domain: DVKVTQSSRYLVKRTGEKVFLECVQDMDHENMFWYRQDPGLGLRLIYFSYDVKMKEKGDIPEGYSVSREKKERFSLILESASTNQTSMYLCASSLFPGPFDTSGRYQETQYFGPGTRLLVL.

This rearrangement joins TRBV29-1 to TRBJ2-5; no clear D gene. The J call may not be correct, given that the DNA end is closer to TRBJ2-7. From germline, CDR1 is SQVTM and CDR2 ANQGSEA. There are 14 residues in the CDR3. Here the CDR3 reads CSGVGVKRSYEQYF. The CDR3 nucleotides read TGCAGCGGGGTGGGCGTCAAACGCTCCTACGAGCAGTACTTC.

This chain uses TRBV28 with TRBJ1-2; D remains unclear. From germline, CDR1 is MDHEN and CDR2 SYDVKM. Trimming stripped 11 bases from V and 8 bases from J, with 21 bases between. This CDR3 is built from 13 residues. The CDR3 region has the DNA TGTGCCTCATTGTTTCGCGCGATCGGGGGCTACACCTTC. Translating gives CASLFRAIGGYTF.

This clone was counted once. The CDR3 region is CASSPQGGRVNTEAFF. In DNA form, the CDR3 reads TGTGCCAGCTCACCACAAGGGGGCAGGGTGAACACTGAAGCTTTCTTT. The chain uses TRBV18 and TRBJ1-1; 7 nucleotides match TRBD1. J gave up 0 bases and V 1 base, and 5 bases lay outside the gene matches. The CDR3 runs to 16 residues. The germline gives CDR1 KGHSH, CDR2 LQKENI.

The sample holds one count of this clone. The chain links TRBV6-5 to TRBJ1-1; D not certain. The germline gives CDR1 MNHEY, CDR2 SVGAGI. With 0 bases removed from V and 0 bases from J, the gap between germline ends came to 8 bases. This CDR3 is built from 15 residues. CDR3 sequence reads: CASSYSMGVNTEAFF. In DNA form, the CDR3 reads TGTGCCAGCAGTTACTCGATGGGAGTGAACACTGAAGCTTTCTTT.

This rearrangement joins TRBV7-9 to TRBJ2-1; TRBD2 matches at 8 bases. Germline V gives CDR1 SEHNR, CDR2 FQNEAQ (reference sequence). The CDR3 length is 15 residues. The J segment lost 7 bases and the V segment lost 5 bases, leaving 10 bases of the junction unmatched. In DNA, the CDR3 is TGTGCCAGCAGCCGGGGGGGCGATGGACGAAATGAGCAGTTCTTC. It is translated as CASSRGGDGRNEQFF.

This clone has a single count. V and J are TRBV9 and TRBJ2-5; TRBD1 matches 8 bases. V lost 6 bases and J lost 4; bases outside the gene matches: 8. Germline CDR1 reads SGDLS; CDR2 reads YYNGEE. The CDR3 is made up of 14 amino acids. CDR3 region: CASTQGARAETQYF. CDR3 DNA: TGTGCCAGCACTCAGGGGGCTCGGGCAGAGACCCAGTACTTC.

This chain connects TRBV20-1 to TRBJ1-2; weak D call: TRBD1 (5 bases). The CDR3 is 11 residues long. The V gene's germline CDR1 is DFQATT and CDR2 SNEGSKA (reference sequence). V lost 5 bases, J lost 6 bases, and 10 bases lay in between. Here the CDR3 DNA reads TGCAGTGCTCGCCCGACAGATGGCTACACCTTC. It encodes CSARPTDGYTF.

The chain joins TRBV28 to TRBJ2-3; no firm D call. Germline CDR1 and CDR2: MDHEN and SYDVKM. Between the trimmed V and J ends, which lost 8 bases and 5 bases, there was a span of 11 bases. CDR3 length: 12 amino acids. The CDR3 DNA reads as TGTGCCAGCTACTCGAAAGGAGATACGCAGTATTTT. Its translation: CASYSKGDTQYF.

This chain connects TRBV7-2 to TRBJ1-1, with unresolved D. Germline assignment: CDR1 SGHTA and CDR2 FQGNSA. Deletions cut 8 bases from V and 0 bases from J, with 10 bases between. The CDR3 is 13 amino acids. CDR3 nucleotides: TGTGCCAGCGCGGGAACAGTGAACACTGAAGCTTTCTTT. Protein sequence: CASAGTVNTEAFF.

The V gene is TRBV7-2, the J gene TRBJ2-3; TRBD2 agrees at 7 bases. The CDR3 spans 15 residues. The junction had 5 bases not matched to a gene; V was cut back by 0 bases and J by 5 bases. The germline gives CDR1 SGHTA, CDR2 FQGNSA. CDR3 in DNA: TGTGCCAGCAGCTTAGCCCATCGGGGGGTAGATACGCAGTATTTT. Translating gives CASSLAHRGVDTQYF.

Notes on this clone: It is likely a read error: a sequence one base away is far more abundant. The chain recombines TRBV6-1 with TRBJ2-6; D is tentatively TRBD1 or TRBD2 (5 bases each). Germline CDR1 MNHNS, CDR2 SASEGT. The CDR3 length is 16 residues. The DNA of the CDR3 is TGTGCCAGCAGTGAATTGGACTTCTCTGGGGCCAACGTCCCGACTTTC. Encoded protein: CASSELDFSGANVPTF.

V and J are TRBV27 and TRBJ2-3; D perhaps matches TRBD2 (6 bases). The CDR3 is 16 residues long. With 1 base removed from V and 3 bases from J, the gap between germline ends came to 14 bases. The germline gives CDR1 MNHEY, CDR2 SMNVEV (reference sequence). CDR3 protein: CASSLLYGTYTDTQYF. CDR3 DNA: TGTGCCAGCAGTTTATTATACGGGACTTATACAGATACGCAGTATTTT.

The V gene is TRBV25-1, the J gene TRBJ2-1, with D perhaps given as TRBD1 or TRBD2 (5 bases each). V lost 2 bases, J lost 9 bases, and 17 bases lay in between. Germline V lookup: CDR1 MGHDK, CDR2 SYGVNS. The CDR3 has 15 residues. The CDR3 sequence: CASSEGHGKPGEQFF. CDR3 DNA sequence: TGTGCCAGCAGTGAAGGACACGGGAAACCAGGTGAGCAGTTCTTC. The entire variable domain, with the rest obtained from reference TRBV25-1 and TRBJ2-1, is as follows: EADIYQTPRYLVIGTGKKITLECSQTMGHDKMYWYQQDPGMELHLIHYSYGVNSTEKGDLSSESTVSRIRTEHFPLTLESARPSHTSQYLCASSEGHGKPGEQFFGPGTRLTVL.

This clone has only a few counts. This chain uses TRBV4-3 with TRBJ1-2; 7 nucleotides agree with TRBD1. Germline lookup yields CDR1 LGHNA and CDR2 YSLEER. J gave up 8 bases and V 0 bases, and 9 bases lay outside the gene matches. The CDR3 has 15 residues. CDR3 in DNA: TGCGCCAGCAGCCAAGAAGAGGGGGCGATGGGGGGCTACACCTTC. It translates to CASSQEEGAMGGYTF.

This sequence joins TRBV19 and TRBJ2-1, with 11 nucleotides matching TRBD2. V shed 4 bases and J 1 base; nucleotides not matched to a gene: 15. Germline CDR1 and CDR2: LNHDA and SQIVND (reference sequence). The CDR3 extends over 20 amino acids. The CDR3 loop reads CASSSRGWLAGGGSYNEQFF. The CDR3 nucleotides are TGTGCCAGTAGTAGCCGAGGTTGGCTAGCGGGAGGAGGATCCTACAATGAGCAGTTCTTC.